These 31 T cell receptor beta chains were sequenced from one sample in a study of T cell clusters in autoimmune cytopenias. Multiplex touch-down PCR amplified TRB using TRB-A and TRB-B pools in one tube. With the multiplex PCR reads reprocessed, TCRdb shows one record per CDR3 protein and no DNA. The sample holds under 7,500 distinct CDR3 sequences. TRB was amplified from approximately 230 ng of peripheral blood genomic DNA per sample. The same sample was also studied in work on T cell repertoires in aging, cancer and after chemotherapy.

The sample consisted of peripheral blood. Every receptor here comes from a human donor in good health.

This clonotype is medium-sized by frequency. The V and J genes are TRBV6-5 and TRBJ2-5; TCRdb names TRBD1, which stays unverified in the absence of DNA. This CDR3 is built from 14 residues. Germline V gene sequence: CDR1 MNHEY, CDR2 SVGAGI. This CDR3 is CASSVGQGGLDQYF.

The chain links TRBV19 to TRBJ1-1. The V gene's germline CDR1 is LNHDA and CDR2 SQIVND (reference sequence). The CDR3 extends over 13 amino acids. This CDR3 reads CASSREENTEAFF. Based on the CDR3 plus reference TRBV19 and TRBJ1-1, the full variable domain is DGGITQSPKYLFRKEGQNVTLSCEQNLNHDAMYWYRQDPGQGLRLIYYSQIVNDFQKGDIAEGYSVSREKKESFPLTVTSAQKNPTAFYLCASSREENTEAFFGQGTRLTVV.

Frequency places this clonotype as medium-sized. This chain joins TRBV30 and TRBJ1-2; the TCRdb call, TRBD1, lacks DNA for checking. Looked up from germline, CDR1 is GTSNPN and CDR2 is SVGIG (reference sequence). The CDR3 loop spans 13 amino acids. The chain's CDR3 is CAWSPGANYGYTF.

The rearrangement uses TRBV24-1 and TRBJ2-3; TCRdb picks TRBD2, but there is no DNA to check that call. Germline V gene sequence: CDR1 KGHDR, CDR2 SFDVKD. The CDR3 extends over 16 amino acids. The CDR3 loop is CATMRVGDLSTDTQYF.

CDR3 region: CACKQRSGNTIYF. The V call is TRBV30, the J call TRBJ1-3. Germline CDR1 is GTSNPN and CDR2 is SVGIG (reference sequence). CDR3 length: 13 amino acids.

Considering frequency, this clonotype is medium-sized. The chain couples TRBV12-3 or TRBV12-4 to TRBJ1-1; checking the TCRdb D call of TRBD1 is not possible without DNA. The CDR3 spans 15 residues. The CDR3 protein is CASSPTGTGGTEAFF.

Frequency places this clonotype as medium-sized (0.01 to 0.1%). Here the CDR3 reads CASSPYVDRPYGYTF. The chain recombines TRBV19 with TRBJ1-2; the D call from TCRdb, TRBD1, cannot be confirmed without DNA. The CDR3 covers 15 residues. Germline V gene lookup returns CDR1 LNHDA and CDR2 SQIVND (reference sequence). The entire variable domain, with the rest obtained from reference TRBV19 and TRBJ1-2, is as follows: DGGITQSPKYLFRKEGQNVTLSCEQNLNHDAMYWYRQDPGQGLRLIYYSQIVNDFQKGDIAEGYSVSREKKESFPLTVTSAQKNPTAFYLCASSPYVDRPYGYTFGSGTRLTVV.

According to its frequency, this clonotype is medium-sized. The chain combines TRBV15 with TRBJ2-2; TCRdb gives TRBD1 as the D gene, but with no DNA this cannot be confirmed. There are 16 residues in the CDR3. Germline V lookup: CDR1 LNHNV, CDR2 YYDKDF (reference sequence). The CDR3 reads CATSRDPGRSTGELFF. Full variable domain (rest looked up from reference TRBV15 and TRBJ2-2): DAMVIQNPRYQVTQFGKPVTLSCSQTLNHNVMYWYQQKSSQAPKLLFHYYDKDFNNEADTPDNFQSRRPNTSFCFLDIRSPGLGDTAMYLCATSRDPGRSTGELFFGEGSRLTVL.

The V gene is TRBV20-1, the J gene TRBJ1-2. Germline CDR1 and CDR2: DFQATT and SNEGSKA (reference sequence). The CDR3 extends over 11 amino acids. CDR3 region: CSAGENYGYTF.

Here the CDR3 reads CASSLPPSYNEQFF. V and J are TRBV6-5 and TRBJ2-1; TCRdb indicates TRBD2, and absent DNA this call remains unverified. The CDR3 has 14 residues. Germline V CDR1 and CDR2: MNHEY, SVGAGI.

The rearrangement joins TRBV5-6 to TRBJ1-5; no DNA is available, so the TRBD1 call from TCRdb remains unchecked. Germline CDR1 SGHDT, CDR2 YYEEEE. This CDR3 has 15 residues. The CDR3 loop is CASSLLQDSNQPQHF.

The rearrangement joins TRBV4-2 to TRBJ2-5; TCRdb's assignment of TRBD2 cannot be checked, as there is no DNA. The CDR3 length is 16 residues. Per germline, CDR1 LGHNA and CDR2 YNFKEQ. This chain's CDR3 is CASSQGTSGGPETQYF.

The chain carries TRBV6-4 and TRBJ2-3; TCRdb proposes TRBD1, but this gene call is untestable without DNA. The CDR3 totals 15 residues. Germline loops: CDR1 MRHNA, CDR2 SNTAGT. The CDR3 reads CASSDGTGSTDTQYF.

The chain has TRBV11-1 and TRBJ2-5; TCRdb selects TRBD2, and the lack of DNA leaves this call unchecked. Per germline, CDR1 SGHAT and CDR2 FQDESV (reference sequence). The CDR3 length is 13 residues. The CDR3 spells CASSTGEEETQYF.

This chain connects TRBV18 to TRBJ1-1. Germline V gives CDR1 KGHSH, CDR2 LQKENI. The CDR3 extends over 13 amino acids. CDR3 amino acids: CASSPTEALEAFF.

This clonotype counts as medium-sized by frequency. This chain links TRBV19 with TRBJ2-1; TCRdb names TRBD1, which stays unverified in the absence of DNA. The CDR3 runs 14 residues. Germline V gene lookup returns CDR1 LNHDA and CDR2 SQIVND (reference sequence). This CDR3 reads CASGGGGDADEQFF.

The rearrangement links TRBV7-9 to TRBJ2-5; lacking DNA, the TRBD1 call made by TCRdb goes unchecked. The germline V gene has CDR1 SEHNR and CDR2 FQNEAQ (reference sequence). This CDR3 spans 15 amino acids. The chain's CDR3 is CASSLTGGAGETQYF.

In terms of frequency, this clonotype is medium-sized. J is TRBJ2-7 and V is TRBV27; the TCRdb call, TRBD1, lacks DNA for checking. Germline lookup yields CDR1 MNHEY and CDR2 SMNVEV (reference sequence). The CDR3 has 16 residues. CDR3 protein: CASRYGGDLWVYEQYF.

This clonotype is medium-sized (0.01 to 0.1%) by frequency. J is TRBJ2-2 and V is TRBV30; TCRdb reports TRBD2, a call that lacks DNA to check it against. Germline lookup yields CDR1 GTSNPN and CDR2 SVGIG (reference sequence). The CDR3 has 16 residues. CDR3 protein: CAWSSGIALGWGELFF.

This clonotype is classed as medium-sized by frequency. The rearrangement links TRBV19 to TRBJ1-2; TCRdb proposes TRBD1, but this gene call is untestable without DNA. Germline CDR1 LNHDA, CDR2 SQIVND (reference sequence). CDR3 length: 14 amino acids. The CDR3 sequence: CASSLGHRNYGYTF. Full variable domain (remainder filled in from reference TRBV19 and TRBJ1-2): DGGITQSPKYLFRKEGQNVTLSCEQNLNHDAMYWYRQDPGQGLRLIYYSQIVNDFQKGDIAEGYSVSREKKESFPLTVTSAQKNPTAFYLCASSLGHRNYGYTFGSGTRLTVV.

The rearrangement links TRBV7-2 to TRBJ2-2; the TCRdb D gene call, TRBD1, has no DNA to confirm it. Germline CDR1 SGHTA, CDR2 FQGNSA. The CDR3 length is 14 residues. CDR3 in amino acids: CASSLREGAWELFF.

The chain is built from TRBV5-4 and TRBJ2-5. Germline V gene sequence: CDR1 SGHNT, CDR2 YYREEE (reference sequence). The CDR3 totals 13 residues. The CDR3 is CASSLSVLETQYF.

This clonotype is classed as medium-sized by frequency. The CDR3 sequence is CASRTSGGNEQFF. The chain links TRBV19 to TRBJ2-1; there is no DNA to check the TCRdb D call of TRBD2. Germline lookup yields CDR1 LNHDA and CDR2 SQIVND (reference sequence). The CDR3 has 13 amino acids.

The chain is built from TRBV6-1 and TRBJ2-5; the D call of TRBD1 rests on TCRdb alone, since no DNA is present to check it. CDR1 MNHNS and CDR2 SASEGT come from the germline V gene. This CDR3 contains 15 residues. CDR3: CASSEFRGSRETQYF.

This chain connects TRBV27 to TRBJ1-1. This CDR3 comprises 15 residues. Germline V CDR1 and CDR2: MNHEY, SMNVEV (reference sequence). CDR3 loop: CASSLSGYSFSEAFF.

The chain carries TRBV6-2 or TRBV6-3 and TRBJ2-7; the TCRdb call, TRBD2, lacks DNA for checking. This CDR3 has 16 amino acids. Germline CDR1 is MNHEY and CDR2 is SVGEGT. This chain's CDR3 is CASSYGTSGGGYEQYF.

Measured by frequency, this clonotype is medium-sized (0.01 to 0.1%). The V and J genes are TRBV13 and TRBJ2-5; TCRdb outputs TRBD1, but without DNA this stays unchecked. In germline, CDR1 is PRHDT, CDR2 FYEKMQ (reference sequence). This CDR3 region has 14 residues. The CDR3 reads CASSTVGAQETQYF. The complete variable domain, with remaining parts taken from reference TRBV13 and TRBJ2-5, reads AAGVIQSPRHLIKEKRETATLKCYPIPRHDTVYWYQQGPGQDPQFLISFYEKMQSDKGSIPDRFSAQQFSDYHSELNMSSLELGDSALYFCASSTVGAQETQYFGPGTRLLVL.

The chain employs TRBV5-4 and TRBJ2-1. The germline V gene has CDR1 SGHNT and CDR2 YYREEE (reference sequence). The CDR3 extends over 14 amino acids. This chain's CDR3 is CASSLEGFAVEQFF.

The chain joins TRBV15 to TRBJ1-5; the TCRdb call, TRBD1, lacks DNA for checking. Germline loops: CDR1 LNHNV, CDR2 YYDKDF (reference sequence). This CDR3 is built from 14 residues. CDR3 in amino acids: CATSGGQTNQPQHF.

This clonotype shows up as medium-sized by frequency. V usage is TRBV6-5 and J usage is TRBJ2-7; TCRdb's assignment of TRBD1 cannot be checked, as there is no DNA. The CDR3 runs 15 residues. Germline V gene data show CDR1 as MNHEY and CDR2 as SVGAGI. The CDR3 loop reads CASSYSIDRAYEQYF.

The genes are TRBV12-3 or TRBV12-4 and TRBJ1-2; TCRdb designates TRBD1, a call that cannot be tested without DNA. The CDR3 loop spans 12 amino acids. The CDR3 is CASTAGVTGYTF.